This record covers a single T cell receptor beta chain. TCRdb's table, derived via immunoSEQ multiplex PCR, lists solely in-frame clones and lacks some. The table shows around 200,000 clones, with over 80% occurring only once. This record comes from a study of control samples from healthy donors and cancer patients. The CDR3 covers 13 residues. Germline CDR1 is MGHRA and CDR2 is YSYEKL. Trimming took 4 bases from V and 12 from J, leaving 19 bases between them. The V and J genes are TRBV4-1 and TRBJ2-7; the D call may be TRBD1 or TRBD2 (5 bases each). This receptor was taken from a man aged 18 to 30 in good health. Sequences were obtained from blood. CDR3 loop: CASSPLFGDGLYF. Written as DNA, the CDR3 is TGCGCCAGCAGCCCCCTTTTTGGGGACGGGCTGTACTTC.